The 3 T cell receptor beta chains below all came from one sample that was sequenced in a study of shared clonotypes between healthy human individuals. Clones were read by immunoSEQ multiplex PCR, and TCRdb kept only the in-frame ones, dropping some. The repertoire holds about 2,500,000 clones, 90% to 95% seen once, with under 0.15% in the top ten. Sequencing was carried out using naive CD4+ T cells sorted from blood. Subset indicated: CD45RA+ positively selected. Receptors originate from a man aged 18-30 years in good health.

CDR3 region: CASSYFLGTGGYEQYF. As DNA, the CDR3 is TGTGCCAGCAGTTACTTTTTAGGGACAGGGGGCTACGAGCAGTACTTC. The chain employs TRBV6-5 and TRBJ2-7; 11 bases match TRBD1. The germline V gene has CDR1 MNHEY and CDR2 SVGAGI. The trim removed 1 base at V and 3 bases at J, leaving 5 bases unmatched. The CDR3 consists of 16 residues.

The gene calls are TRBV5-8 and TRBJ2-2, with D possibly matching TRBD1 (6 bases). The V end was cut by 5 bases, the J end by 2 bases, with 16 bases between. This CDR3 has 16 amino acids. Germline V lookup: CDR1 SGHTS, CDR2 YDEGEE. The CDR3 DNA sequence: TGTGCCAGCAGTTCCAGGGGCGAAGTCAACACCGGGGAGCTGTTTTTT. This gives the protein CASSSRGEVNTGELFF.

V gene TRBV5-4 combines with J gene TRBJ2-7; tentative D call: TRBD1 (6 bases). Trimming took off 4 bases at V and 4 bases at J, with 15 bases between the two ends. The CDR3 extends over 14 amino acids. From germline, CDR1 is SGHNT and CDR2 YYREEE (reference sequence). The CDR3, as DNA: TGTGCCAGCAGCCGGTTCGGGACATCTTACGAGCAGTACTTC. Its protein is CASSRFGTSYEQYF.